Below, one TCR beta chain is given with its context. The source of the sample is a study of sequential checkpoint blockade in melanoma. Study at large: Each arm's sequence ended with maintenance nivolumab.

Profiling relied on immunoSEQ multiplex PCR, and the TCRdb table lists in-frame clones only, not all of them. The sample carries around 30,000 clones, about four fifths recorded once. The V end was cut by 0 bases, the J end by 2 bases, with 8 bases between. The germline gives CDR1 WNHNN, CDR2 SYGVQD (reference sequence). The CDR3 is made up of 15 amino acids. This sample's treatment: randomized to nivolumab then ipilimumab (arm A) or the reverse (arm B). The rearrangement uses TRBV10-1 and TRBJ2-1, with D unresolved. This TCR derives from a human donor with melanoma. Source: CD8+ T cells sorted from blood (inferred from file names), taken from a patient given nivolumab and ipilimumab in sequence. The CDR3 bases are TGCGCCAGCAGTGAGTCGTTAAGCGCCTACAATGAGCAGTTCTTC. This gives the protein CASSESLSAYNEQFF.